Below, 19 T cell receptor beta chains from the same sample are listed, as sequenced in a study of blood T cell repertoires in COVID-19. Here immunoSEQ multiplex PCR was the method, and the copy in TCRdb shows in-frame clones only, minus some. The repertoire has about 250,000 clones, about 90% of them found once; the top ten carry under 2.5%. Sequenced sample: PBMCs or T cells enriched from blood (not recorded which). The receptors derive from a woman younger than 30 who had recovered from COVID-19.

CDR3 region: CASSPPPGAEAFF. The DNA of the CDR3 is TGTGCCAGCTCACCACCGCCGGGGGCTGAAGCTTTCTTT. V is TRBV18 and J is TRBJ1-1; D is possibly TRBD1 (5 bases). This CDR3 spans 13 amino acids. Trimming took off 0 bases at V and 6 bases at J, with 8 bases between the two ends. The germline gives CDR1 KGHSH, CDR2 LQKENI.

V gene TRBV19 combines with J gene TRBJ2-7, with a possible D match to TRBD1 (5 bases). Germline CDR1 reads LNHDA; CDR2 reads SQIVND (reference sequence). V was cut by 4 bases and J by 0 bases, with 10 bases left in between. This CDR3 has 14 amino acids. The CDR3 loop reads CASSTTASSYEQYF. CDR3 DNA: TGTGCCAGTAGTACGACAGCTAGCTCCTACGAGCAGTACTTC.

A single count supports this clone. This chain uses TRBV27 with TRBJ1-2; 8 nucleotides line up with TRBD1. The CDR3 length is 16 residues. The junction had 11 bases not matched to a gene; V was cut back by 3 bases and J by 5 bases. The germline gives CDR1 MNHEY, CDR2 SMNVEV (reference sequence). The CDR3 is CASSLRPTGTGYGYTF. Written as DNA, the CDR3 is TGTGCCAGCAGTTTGAGACCCACCGGGACAGGTTATGGCTACACCTTC.

The CDR3 is CASSVFRTEETQYF. The DNA of the CDR3 is TGTGCCAGCTCAGTATTTCGGACTGAAGAGACCCAGTACTTC. The rearrangement uses TRBV18 and TRBJ2-5; TRBD2 is a possible D gene (5 bases). From germline, CDR1 is KGHSH and CDR2 LQKENI. The CDR3 contains 14 residues. Trimming left V 5 bases short and J 3 bases short, with 13 bases between.

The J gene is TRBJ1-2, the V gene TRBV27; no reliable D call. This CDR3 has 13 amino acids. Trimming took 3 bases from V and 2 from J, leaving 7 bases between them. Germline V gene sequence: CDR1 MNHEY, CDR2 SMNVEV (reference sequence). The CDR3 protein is CASSFGPNYGYTF. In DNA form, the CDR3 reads TGTGCCAGCAGTTTTGGGCCCAACTATGGCTACACCTTC.

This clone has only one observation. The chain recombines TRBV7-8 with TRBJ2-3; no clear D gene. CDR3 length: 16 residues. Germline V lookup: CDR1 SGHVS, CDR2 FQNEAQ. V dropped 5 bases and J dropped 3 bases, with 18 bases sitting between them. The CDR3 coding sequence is TGTGCCAGCAGCCAAAGGAGAGTGCTGGAGACAGATACGCAGTATTTT. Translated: CASSQRRVLETDTQYF.

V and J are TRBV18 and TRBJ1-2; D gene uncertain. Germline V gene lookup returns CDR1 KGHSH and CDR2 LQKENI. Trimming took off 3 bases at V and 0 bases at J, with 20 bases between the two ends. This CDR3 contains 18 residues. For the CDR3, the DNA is TGTGCCAGCTCACCCTTACGGAATATACTAGATGCTAACTATGGCTACACCTTC. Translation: CASSPLRNILDANYGYTF.

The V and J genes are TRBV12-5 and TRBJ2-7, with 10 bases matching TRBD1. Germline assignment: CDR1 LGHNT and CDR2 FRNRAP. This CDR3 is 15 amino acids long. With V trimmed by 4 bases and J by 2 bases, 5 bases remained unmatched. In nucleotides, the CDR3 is TGTGCTAGTGGTTCGGGGGACAGGGGCACCTACGAGCAGTACTTC. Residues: CASGSGDRGTYEQYF.

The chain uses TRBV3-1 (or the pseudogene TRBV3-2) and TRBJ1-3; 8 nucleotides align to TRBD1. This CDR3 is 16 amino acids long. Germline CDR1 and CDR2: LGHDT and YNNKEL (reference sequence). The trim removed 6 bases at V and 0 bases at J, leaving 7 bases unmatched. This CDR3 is CASSHRQGTSGNTIYF. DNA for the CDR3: TGTGCCAGCAGTCACAGACAGGGGACCTCTGGAAACACCATATATTTT.

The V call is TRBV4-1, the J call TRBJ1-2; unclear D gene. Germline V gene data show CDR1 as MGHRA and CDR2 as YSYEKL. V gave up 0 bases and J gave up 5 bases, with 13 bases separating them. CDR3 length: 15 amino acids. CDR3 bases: TGCGCCAGCAGCCAAGATTTGGGCCAGGCATATGGCTACACCTTC. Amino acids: CASSQDLGQAYGYTF.

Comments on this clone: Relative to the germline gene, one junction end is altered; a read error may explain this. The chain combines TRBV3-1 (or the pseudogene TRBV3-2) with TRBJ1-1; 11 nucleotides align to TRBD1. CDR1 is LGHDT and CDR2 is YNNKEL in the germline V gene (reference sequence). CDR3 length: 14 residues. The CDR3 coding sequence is TGTGCCAGCACCCAAGGGACAGGGGGCACTGAAGCTTTCTTT. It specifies CASTQGTGGTEAFF.

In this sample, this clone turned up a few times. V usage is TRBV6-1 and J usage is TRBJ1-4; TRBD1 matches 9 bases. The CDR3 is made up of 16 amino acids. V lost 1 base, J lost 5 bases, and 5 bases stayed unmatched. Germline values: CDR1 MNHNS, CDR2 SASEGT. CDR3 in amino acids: CASSEGTGTGNEKLFF. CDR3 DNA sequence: TGTGCCAGCAGTGAAGGAACCGGGACAGGGAATGAAAAACTGTTTTTT.

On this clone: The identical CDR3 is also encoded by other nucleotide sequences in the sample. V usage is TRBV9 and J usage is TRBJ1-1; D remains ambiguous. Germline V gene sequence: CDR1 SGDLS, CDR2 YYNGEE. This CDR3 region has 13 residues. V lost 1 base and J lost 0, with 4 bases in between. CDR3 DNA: TGTGCCAGCAGCGTAACAGTGAACACTGAAGCTTTCTTT. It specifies CASSVTVNTEAFF.

CDR3 residues: CASSTKVLGGETQYF. The CDR3 nucleotides are TGTGCCAGCAGCACCAAGGTCCTCGGGGGAGAGACCCAGTACTTC. The V and J genes are TRBV5-4 and TRBJ2-5; TRBD2 might be the D (6 bases). The germline V gene has CDR1 SGHNT and CDR2 YYREEE (reference sequence). The V gene lost 4 bases and the J gene lost 4 bases, with 17 bases spanning the gap. CDR3 size: 15 residues.

The CDR3 DNA follows: TGCGCCAGCAGCTGGGGGACTAGCGGGAGGTCCTACAATGAGCAGTTCTTC. It is translated as CASSWGTSGRSYNEQFF. The chain couples TRBV5-1 to TRBJ2-1, with TRBD2 matching 15 bases. Germline lookup yields CDR1 SGHRS and CDR2 YFSETQ. The CDR3 spans 17 residues. Germline trimming cut 3 bases from V and 1 base from J; bases unmatched to any gene: 2.

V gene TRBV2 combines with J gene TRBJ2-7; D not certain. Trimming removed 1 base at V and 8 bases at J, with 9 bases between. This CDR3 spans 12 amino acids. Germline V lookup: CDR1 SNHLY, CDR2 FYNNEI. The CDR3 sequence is CASSEGQKKQYF. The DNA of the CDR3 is TGTGCCAGCAGTGAAGGGCAGAAAAAGCAGTACTTC.

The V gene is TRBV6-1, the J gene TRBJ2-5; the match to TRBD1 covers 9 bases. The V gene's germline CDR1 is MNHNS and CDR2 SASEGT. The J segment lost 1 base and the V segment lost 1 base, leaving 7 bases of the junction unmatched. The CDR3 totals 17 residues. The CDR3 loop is CASSEGEWDRAQETQYF. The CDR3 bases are TGTGCCAGCAGTGAAGGAGAATGGGACAGGGCCCAAGAGACCCAGTACTTC.

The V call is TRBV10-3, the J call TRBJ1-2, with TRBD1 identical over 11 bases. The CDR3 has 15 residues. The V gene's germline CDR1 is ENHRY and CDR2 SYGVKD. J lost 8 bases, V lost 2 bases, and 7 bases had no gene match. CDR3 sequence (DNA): TGTGCCATCAGTGAGGGGGACAGGGGGGCTAACGGCTACACCTTC. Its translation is CAISEGDRGANGYTF.

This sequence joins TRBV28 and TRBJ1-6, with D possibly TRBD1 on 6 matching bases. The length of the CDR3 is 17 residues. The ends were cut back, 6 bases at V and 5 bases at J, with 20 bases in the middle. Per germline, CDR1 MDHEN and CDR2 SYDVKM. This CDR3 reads CASRLLGRTEDNSPLHF. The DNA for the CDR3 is TGTGCCAGCAGGCTCCTAGGTCGGACAGAAGATAATTCACCCCTCCACTTT.